Below, 21 T cell receptor beta chains from the same sample are listed, as sequenced in a study of cytomegalovirus exposure and HLA in healthy donors. Vbeta (60) and Jbeta (13) primers were used in the PCR. The repertoire was sequenced with immunoSEQ multiplex PCR; TCRdb's copy has only in-frame clones and lacks some. The sample has approximately 110,000 clones, roughly 69% seen once. The sample consisted of PBMCs. Receptor source: a woman in her thirties or forties in good health and CMV-seropositive.

This chain uses TRBV4-3 with TRBJ2-5; a possible D gene is TRBD1 (7 bases). The CDR3 consists of 14 residues. The germline V gene encodes CDR1 LGHNA and CDR2 YSLEER. V was cut by 4 bases and J by 5 bases, with 14 bases left in between. The CDR3 is CASSRQGGWETQYF. CDR3 DNA: TGCGCCAGCAGCCGACAGGGAGGTTGGGAGACCCAGTACTTC.

The chain uses TRBV7-3 and TRBJ1-1; the match to TRBD1 covers 8 bases. Germline CDR1 SGHTA, CDR2 FQGTGA. Trimming took 5 bases from V and 6 from J; bases not matched to a gene: 5. The CDR3 covers 13 residues. The CDR3 sequence: CASSPGQGAEAFF. The CDR3, as DNA: TGTGCCAGCAGCCCCGGACAGGGTGCTGAAGCTTTCTTT.

This chain connects TRBV6-5 to TRBJ2-5; D is possibly TRBD1 (5 bases). Germline V gene lookup returns CDR1 MNHEY and CDR2 SVGAGI. Trimming removed 6 bases from V and 0 bases from J, with 14 bases in between. This CDR3 has 15 amino acids. The CDR3 region is CASSRDSTYQETQYF. Written as DNA, the CDR3 is TGTGCCAGCAGCCGAGACAGTACCTACCAAGAGACCCAGTACTTC.

This chain links TRBV10-3 with TRBJ2-4, with D possibly being TRBD2 (6 bases). The V gene's germline CDR1 is ENHRY and CDR2 SYGVKD. Trimming left V 5 bases short and J 5 bases short, with 13 bases between. This CDR3 is built from 14 residues. The CDR3 DNA reads as TGTGCCATCAGTAATCAGGGAGGAGAAAACATTCAGTACTTC. Translating it yields CAISNQGGENIQYF.

This sequence joins TRBV7-9 and TRBJ2-1; weak D call: TRBD2 (5 bases). Per germline, CDR1 SEHNR and CDR2 FQNEAQ (reference sequence). The CDR3 has 14 amino acids. V was clipped by 1 base and J by 9 bases, with 13 bases between them. The chain's CDR3 is CASSLGGAAGEQFF. Written as DNA, the CDR3 is TGTGCCAGCAGCTTAGGTGGAGCGGCTGGTGAGCAGTTCTTC.

This chain links TRBV7-2 with TRBJ1-1, with D tentatively TRBD1 (6 bases). The CDR3 loop spans 17 amino acids. Germline V lookup: CDR1 SGHTA, CDR2 FQGNSA. Trimming removed 8 bases from V and 0 bases from J, with 22 bases in between. For the CDR3, the DNA is TGTGCCAGCTCCTCGGGCAGGGGTGGGCCCATGAACACTGAAGCTTTCTTT. Amino acid sequence: CASSSGRGGPMNTEAFF.

This chain connects TRBV29-1 to TRBJ2-3, with D hard to call. Trimming shortened V by 4 bases and J by 2 bases, and 4 bases separated the two germline ends. The germline gives CDR1 SQVTM, CDR2 ANQGSEA. The CDR3 is made up of 11 amino acids. CDR3 bases: TGCAGCGTTGCCAACACAGATACGCAGTATTTT. It encodes CSVANTDTQYF.

The rearrangement uses TRBV5-1 and TRBJ2-3; 9 bases are shared with TRBD1. CDR1 SGHRS and CDR2 YFSETQ come from the germline V gene. Trimming at V came to 4 bases and at J to 3 bases, leaving 0 bases not matched to a gene. The CDR3 sequence is 13 residues long. CDR3 protein: CASSGTGTDTQYF. The CDR3 nucleotides are TGCGCCAGCAGCGGGACAGGGACAGATACGCAGTATTTT.

This chain uses TRBV27 with TRBJ2-7; 7 bases are a match to TRBD1. CDR1 and CDR2 from the germline V gene are MNHEY and SMNVEV (reference sequence). The length of the CDR3 is 14 residues. V was clipped by 4 bases and J by 0 bases; unmatched bases: 3. In DNA form, the CDR3 reads TGTGCCAGCAGTTGGGGACAGTTCTCCTACGAGCAGTACTTC. This codes for CASSWGQFSYEQYF.

The CDR3 region is CASRPEDYQETQYF. CDR3 DNA: TGTGCCAGCAGACCGGAAGACTATCAAGAGACCCAGTACTTC. The J gene is TRBJ2-5, the V gene TRBV21-1; TRBD2, as called in the table, went unchecked against the DNA. TRBV21-1 is assigned pseudogene status. CDR3 size: 14 residues.

The rearrangement uses TRBV25-1 and TRBJ1-2, with 11 nucleotides matching TRBD1. V lost 2 bases to trimming and J lost 3 bases; unmatched junction nucleotides: 2. Looked up from germline, CDR1 is MGHDK and CDR2 is SYGVNS. This CDR3 region has 15 residues. The CDR3: CASSERTGGHYGYTF. The CDR3 DNA follows: TGTGCCAGCAGTGAACGGACAGGGGGCCACTATGGCTACACCTTC.

V is TRBV6-1 and J is TRBJ2-5; the match to TRBD2 covers 14 bases. Looked up from germline, CDR1 is MNHNS and CDR2 is SASEGT. The trim removed 4 bases at V and 6 bases at J, leaving 13 bases unmatched. The CDR3 spans 18 residues. CDR3 bases: TGTGCCAGCAGTGGGGGACTAGCGGGGGTCCCGGTGAGGCAGACCCAGTACTTC. It is translated as CASSGGLAGVPVRQTQYF.

The gene calls are TRBV29-1 and TRBJ2-3; D may be TRBD1 (5 bases). V was shortened by 1 base and J by 4 bases, with 15 bases between the two germline ends. CDR3 length equals 15 residues. Germline V gene sequence: CDR1 SQVTM, CDR2 ANQGSEA. CDR3 residues: CSVEGRQGFADTQYF. Written as DNA, the CDR3 is TGCAGCGTTGAAGGACGGCAGGGTTTTGCAGATACGCAGTATTTT.

As regards this clone: The junction and the germline gene differ at one end; a read error may be behind it. CDR3 sequence (DNA): TGTGCTAGCAGCCTACGACTAACGGGCGAGCAGTACTTC. It translates to CASSLRLTGEQYF. The rearrangement uses TRBV7-7 and TRBJ2-7; tentative D call: TRBD2 (5 bases). Germline lookup yields CDR1 SSHAT and CDR2 FNYEAQ (reference sequence). This CDR3 has 13 residues. The full variable domain, its missing parts supplied by reference TRBV7-7 and TRBJ2-7, is GAGVSQSPRYKVTKRGQDVTLRCDPISSHATLYWYQQALGQGPEFLTYFNYEAQPDKSGLPSDRFSAERPEGSISTLTIQRTEQRDSAMYRCASSLRLTGEQYFGPGTRLTVT.

Only a few counts were recorded for this clone. The rearrangement joins TRBV6-5 to TRBJ1-1; 7 bases map to TRBD1. The ends lost 6 bases at V and 7 bases at J; junction bases unmatched: 2. The CDR3 is made up of 11 amino acids. Germline lookup yields CDR1 MNHEY and CDR2 SVGAGI. CDR3 sequence: CASRRQGEAFF. CDR3 nucleotide sequence: TGTGCCAGCAGGAGACAGGGTGAAGCTTTCTTT.

This chain joins TRBV27 and TRBJ2-1; 7 bases align to TRBD1. V lost 7 bases, J lost 9 bases, and 6 bases stayed unmatched. Germline values: CDR1 MNHEY, CDR2 SMNVEV (reference sequence). This CDR3 is built from 12 residues. This CDR3 reads CASTIPGGEQFF. The CDR3 nucleotides read TGTGCCAGCACCATCCCAGGGGGTGAGCAGTTCTTC.

The CDR3 region has the DNA TGTGCCAGCAGCCCGGACAGCAACGTCCTGACTTTC. Its protein is CASSPDSNVLTF. The rearrangement links TRBV7-3 to TRBJ2-6; D might be TRBD1 (6 bases). CDR3 length: 12 residues. The V and J ends lost 5 bases and 9 bases respectively, with 8 bases between them. Germline V gene data show CDR1 as SGHTA and CDR2 as FQGTGA.

The CDR3: CASSQDDRSLSYEQYF. CDR3 bases: TGCGCCAGCAGCCAAGACGACAGGTCCCTCTCCTACGAGCAGTACTTC. The rearrangement links TRBV4-3 to TRBJ2-7; a weak D match, TRBD1 (6 bases). The germline gives CDR1 LGHNA, CDR2 YSLEER. This CDR3 contains 16 residues. V was pared by 0 bases and J by 0 bases, with 12 bases between.

The rearrangement links TRBV7-2 to TRBJ1-5; 8 bases match TRBD1. In germline, CDR1 is SGHTA, CDR2 FQGNSA. The CDR3 sequence is 15 residues long. Trimming took 5 bases from V and 4 from J; bases not matched to a gene: 7. This CDR3 reads CASSTGTGGNQPQHF. The CDR3 nucleotides are TGTGCCAGCAGCACGGGGACAGGCGGAAATCAGCCCCAGCATTTT. Looking up the rest from reference TRBV7-2 and TRBJ1-5 gives the full variable domain: GAGVSQSPSNKVTEKGKDVELRCDPISGHTALYWYRQSLGQGLEFLIYFQGNSAPDKSGLPSDRFSAERTGGSVSTLTIQRTQQEDSAVYLCASSTGTGGNQPQHFGDGTRLSIL.

The V call is TRBV6-5, the J call TRBJ1-1, with 7 bases aligning to TRBD1. The CDR3 sequence is 13 residues long. Trimming cost V 6 bases and J 6 bases; bases outside gene matches: 7. Germline V gene data show CDR1 as MNHEY and CDR2 as SVGAGI. This chain's CDR3 is CASSRTGAAEAFF. The DNA for the CDR3 is TGTGCCAGCAGCCGCACAGGGGCCGCTGAAGCTTTCTTT.

The chain uses TRBV9 and TRBJ1-1; 8 nucleotides align to TRBD1. With V trimmed by 0 bases and J by 3 bases, 7 bases remained unmatched. The CDR3 is made up of 16 amino acids. Germline V gene sequence: CDR1 SGDLS, CDR2 YYNGEE. This CDR3 is CASSVGQQGGYTEAFF. The CDR3 DNA reads TGTGCCAGCAGCGTAGGGCAACAGGGGGGCTACACTGAAGCTTTCTTT.